The 9 T cell receptor beta chains given below trace back to one sample, sequenced in a study of cytomegalovirus exposure and HLA in healthy donors. The PCR used 60 Vbeta and 13 Jbeta primers. Generated by immunoSEQ multiplex PCR, the TCRdb table keeps only in-frame clones and is missing some. The sample gives roughly 97,000 clones, 73% of which show up once; about 3.7% is in the top ten. Sequencing was done on a sample of PBMCs. These receptor sequences come from a man aged 40-50 years in good health and CMV-seronegative.

The rearrangement joins TRBV4-3 to TRBJ2-5, with 8 bases lining up with TRBD1. The germline CDR1 and CDR2 sequences are LGHNA and YSLEER. The CDR3 length is 16 residues. With 0 bases clipped from V and 4 bases from J, the junction kept 7 bases outside the gene matches. The CDR3 DNA reads TGCGCCAGCAGCCAAGATTATGCAGGGGGCGTAGAGACCCAGTACTTC. This gives the protein CASSQDYAGGVETQYF.

This chain uses TRBV19 with TRBJ2-7; 8 bases align to TRBD2. V dropped 6 bases and J dropped 4; count of bases not matched to a gene: 11. The CDR3 spans 15 residues. Germline assignment: CDR1 LNHDA and CDR2 SQIVND (reference sequence). As DNA, the CDR3 is TGTGCCAGTAGCCCCACGGGACTAGGACAATACGAGCAGTACTTC. Its translation is CASSPTGLGQYEQYF.

The V and J genes are TRBV5-6 and TRBJ2-1; tentative D call: TRBD2 (5 bases). The CDR3 extends over 15 amino acids. Germline V gene sequence: CDR1 SGHDT, CDR2 YYEEEE. V dropped 0 bases and J dropped 8 bases, with 15 bases sitting between them. The DNA of the CDR3 is TGTGCCAGCAGCTTGGGAGGGAGTCGATGGGATGAGCAGTTCTTC. Translated, it gives CASSLGGSRWDEQFF. Supplemented by reference TRBV5-6 and TRBJ2-1, the full variable domain reads DAGVTQSPTHLIKTRGQQVTLRCSPKSGHDTVSWYQQALGQGPQFIFQYYEEEERQRGNFPDRFSGHQFPNYSSELNVNALLLGDSALYLCASSLGGSRWDEQFFGPGTRLTVL.

The chain carries TRBV2 and TRBJ2-7; tentatively, D is TRBD2 (5 bases). This CDR3 is 13 amino acids long. The germline gives CDR1 SNHLY, CDR2 FYNNEI. The V end was cut by 6 bases, the J end by 2 bases, with 11 bases between. DNA of the CDR3: TGTGCCAGCAGGATTGACGGGACCTACGAGCAGTACTTC. Protein sequence: CASRIDGTYEQYF.

The rearrangement joins TRBV2 to TRBJ2-5, with 11 bases matching TRBD1. The CDR3 extends over 14 amino acids. Germline V gives CDR1 SNHLY, CDR2 FYNNEI. V was pared by 6 bases and J by 4 bases, with 4 bases of the junction left unmatched. The CDR3 region has the DNA TGTGCCAGCAGCAGGGACAGGGGGGGAGAGACCCAGTACTTC. Protein product: CASSRDRGGETQYF.

This sequence joins TRBV7-9 and TRBJ1-4, with D unclear. Germline-derived CDR1 and CDR2 are SEHNR and FQNEAQ (reference sequence). V shed 3 bases and J shed 4 bases, with 9 bases lying between them. This CDR3 region has 14 residues. The CDR3 protein is CASSFQAFNEKLFF. Written as DNA, the CDR3 is TGTGCCAGCAGCTTTCAGGCCTTTAATGAAAAACTGTTTTTT.

V is TRBV18 and J is TRBJ1-1, with 8 bases matching TRBD1. V was pared by 4 bases and J by 1 base, with 2 bases of the junction left unmatched. The CDR3 runs to 14 residues. Germline V gene lookup returns CDR1 KGHSH and CDR2 LQKENI. The CDR3 DNA reads TGTGCCAGCTCACGAGGACAGGGGAACACTGAAGCTTTCTTT. It yields the protein CASSRGQGNTEAFF.

The sample holds a few counts of this clone. The V call is TRBV10-3, the J call TRBJ1-4, with TRBD1 matching over 9 bases. The ends lost 6 bases at V and 6 bases at J; junction bases unmatched: 5. The CDR3 spans 14 residues. Germline V lookup: CDR1 ENHRY, CDR2 SYGVKD. The CDR3 sequence: CAIRGTGPDEKLFF. CDR3 nucleotide sequence: TGTGCCATCAGGGGGACAGGGCCCGATGAAAAACTGTTTTTT.

This sequence joins TRBV6-5 and TRBJ2-7; D remains unclear. CDR1 and CDR2 (germline): MNHEY, SVGAGI. This CDR3 comprises 16 residues. Trimming pared 0 bases from V and 0 bases from J, leaving 12 bases between. CDR3 nucleotides: TGTGCCAGCAGTTACTCAAGTTCCGAGCCCTCCTACGAGCAGTACTTC. Translating it yields CASSYSSSEPSYEQYF.